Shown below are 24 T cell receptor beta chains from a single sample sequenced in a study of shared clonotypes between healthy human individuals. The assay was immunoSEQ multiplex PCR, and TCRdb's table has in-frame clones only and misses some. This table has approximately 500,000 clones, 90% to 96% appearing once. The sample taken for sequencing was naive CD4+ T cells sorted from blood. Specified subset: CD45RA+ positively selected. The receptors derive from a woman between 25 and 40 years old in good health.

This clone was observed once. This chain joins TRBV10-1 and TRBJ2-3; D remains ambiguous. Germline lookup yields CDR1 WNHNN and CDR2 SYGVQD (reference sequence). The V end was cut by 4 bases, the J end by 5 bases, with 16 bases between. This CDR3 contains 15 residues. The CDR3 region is CASSGGDSPGDTQYF. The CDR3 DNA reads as TGCGCCAGCAGTGGCGGAGATAGCCCGGGAGATACGCAGTATTTT.

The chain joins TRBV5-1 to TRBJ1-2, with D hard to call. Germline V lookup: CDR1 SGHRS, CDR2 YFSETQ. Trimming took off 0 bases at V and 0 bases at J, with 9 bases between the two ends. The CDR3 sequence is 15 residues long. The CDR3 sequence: CASSLEPGTNYGYTF. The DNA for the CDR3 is TGCGCCAGCAGCTTGGAGCCGGGGACTAACTATGGCTACACCTTC.

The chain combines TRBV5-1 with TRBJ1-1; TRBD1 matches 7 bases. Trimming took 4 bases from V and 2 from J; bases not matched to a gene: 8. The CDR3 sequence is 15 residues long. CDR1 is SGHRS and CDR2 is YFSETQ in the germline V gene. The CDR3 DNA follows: TGCGCCAGCAGCGCGCTGGGACAGCGAAACACTGAAGCTTTCTTT. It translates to CASSALGQRNTEAFF.

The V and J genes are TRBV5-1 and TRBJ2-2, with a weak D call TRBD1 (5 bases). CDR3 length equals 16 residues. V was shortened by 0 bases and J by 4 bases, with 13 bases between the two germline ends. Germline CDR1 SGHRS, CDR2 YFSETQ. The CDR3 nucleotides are TGCGCCAGCAGCTTGGCGGTCCGTGGGGCCACCGGGGAGCTGTTTTTT. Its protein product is CASSLAVRGATGELFF.

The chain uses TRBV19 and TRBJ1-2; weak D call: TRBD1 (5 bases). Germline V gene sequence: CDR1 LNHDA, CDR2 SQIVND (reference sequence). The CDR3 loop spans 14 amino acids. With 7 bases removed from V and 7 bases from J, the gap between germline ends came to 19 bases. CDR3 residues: CASTRVGERGGYTF. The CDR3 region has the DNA TGTGCCAGTACACGAGTCGGAGAAAGGGGTGGCTACACCTTC.

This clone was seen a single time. The CDR3 loop reads CSVLLAGGPNEQFF. CDR3 bases: TGCAGCGTCCTACTAGCGGGAGGGCCCAATGAGCAGTTCTTC. The rearrangement links TRBV29-1 to TRBJ2-1, with TRBD2 matching over 13 bases. After removal of 6 bases from V and 6 bases from J, the junction contained 5 bases not matched to a gene. Germline V lookup: CDR1 SQVTM, CDR2 ANQGSEA. This CDR3 spans 14 amino acids.

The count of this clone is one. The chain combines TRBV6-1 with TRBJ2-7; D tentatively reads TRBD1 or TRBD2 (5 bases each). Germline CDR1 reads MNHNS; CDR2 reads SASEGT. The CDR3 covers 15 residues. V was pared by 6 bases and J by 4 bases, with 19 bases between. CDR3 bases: TGTGCCAGCAGCGGCCGGGGCTCTATGAAATACGAGCAGTACTTC. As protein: CASSGRGSMKYEQYF.

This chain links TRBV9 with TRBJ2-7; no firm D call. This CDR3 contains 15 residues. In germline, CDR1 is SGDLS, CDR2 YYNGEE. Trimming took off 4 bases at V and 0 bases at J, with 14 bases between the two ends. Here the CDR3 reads CASSPQTQASYEQYF. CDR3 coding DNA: TGTGCCAGCAGCCCACAGACCCAAGCCTCCTACGAGCAGTACTTC.

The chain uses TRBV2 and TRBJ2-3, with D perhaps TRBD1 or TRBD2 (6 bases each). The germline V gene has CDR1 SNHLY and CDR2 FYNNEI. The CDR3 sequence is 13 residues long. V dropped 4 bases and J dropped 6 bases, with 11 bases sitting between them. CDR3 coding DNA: TGTGCCAGCAGTGTGAGGGGGAGGGATACGCAGTATTTT. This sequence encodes CASSVRGRDTQYF.

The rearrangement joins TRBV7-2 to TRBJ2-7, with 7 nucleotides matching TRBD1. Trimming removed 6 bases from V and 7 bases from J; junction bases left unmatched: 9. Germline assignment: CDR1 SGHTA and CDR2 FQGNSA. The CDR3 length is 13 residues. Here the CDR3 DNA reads TGTGCCAGCAGTCCTACAGGGGAAGGGGAGCAGTACTTC. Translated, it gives CASSPTGEGEQYF. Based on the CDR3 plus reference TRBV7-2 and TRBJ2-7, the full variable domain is GAGVSQSPSNKVTEKGKDVELRCDPISGHTALYWYRQSLGQGLEFLIYFQGNSAPDKSGLPSDRFSAERTGGSVSTLTIQRTQQEDSAVYLCASSPTGEGEQYFGPGTRLTVT.

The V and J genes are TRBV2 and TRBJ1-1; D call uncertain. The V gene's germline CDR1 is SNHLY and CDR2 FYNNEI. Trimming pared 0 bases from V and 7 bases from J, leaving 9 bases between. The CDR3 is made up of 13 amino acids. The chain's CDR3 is CASSEANSYEAFF. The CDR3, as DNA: TGTGCCAGCAGTGAAGCGAACAGCTATGAAGCTTTCTTT.

The CDR3 DNA follows: TGTGCCAGCAGTTTGTCAGGGGACTACACAGATACGCAGTATTTT. This codes for CASSLSGDYTDTQYF. The chain is built from TRBV28 and TRBJ2-3, with TRBD2 as a possible D gene (7 bases). The CDR3 runs 15 residues. Germline values: CDR1 MDHEN, CDR2 SYDVKM. V lost 3 bases and J 2 bases, leaving 12 bases between the germline ends.

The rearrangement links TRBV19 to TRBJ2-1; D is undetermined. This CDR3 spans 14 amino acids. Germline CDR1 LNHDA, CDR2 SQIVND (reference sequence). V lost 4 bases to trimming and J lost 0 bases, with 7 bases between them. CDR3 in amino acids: CASSSSSSYNEQFF. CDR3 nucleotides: TGTGCCAGTAGTAGCTCGAGCTCCTACAATGAGCAGTTCTTC.

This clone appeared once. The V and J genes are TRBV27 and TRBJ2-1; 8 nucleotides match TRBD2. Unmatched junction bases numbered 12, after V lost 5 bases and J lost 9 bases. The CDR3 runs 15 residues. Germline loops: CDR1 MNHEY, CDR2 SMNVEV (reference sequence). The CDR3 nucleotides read TGTGCCAGCAGTACCGCCCGCGGGAGGTCCTTTGAGCAGTTCTTC. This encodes CASSTARGRSFEQFF.

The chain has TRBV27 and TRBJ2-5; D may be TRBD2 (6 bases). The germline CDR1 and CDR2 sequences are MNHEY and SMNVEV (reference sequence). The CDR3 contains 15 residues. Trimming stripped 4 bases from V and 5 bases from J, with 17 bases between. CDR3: CASSSSWSGLETQYF. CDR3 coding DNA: TGTGCCAGCAGTTCCTCGTGGAGCGGGCTGGAGACCCAGTACTTC.

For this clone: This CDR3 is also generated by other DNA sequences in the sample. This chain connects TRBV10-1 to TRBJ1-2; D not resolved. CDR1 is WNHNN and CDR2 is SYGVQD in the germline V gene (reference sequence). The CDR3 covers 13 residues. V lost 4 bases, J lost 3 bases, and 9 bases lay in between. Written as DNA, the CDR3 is TGCGCCAGCAGTGCAGGAATAGACTATGGCTACACCTTC. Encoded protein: CASSAGIDYGYTF.

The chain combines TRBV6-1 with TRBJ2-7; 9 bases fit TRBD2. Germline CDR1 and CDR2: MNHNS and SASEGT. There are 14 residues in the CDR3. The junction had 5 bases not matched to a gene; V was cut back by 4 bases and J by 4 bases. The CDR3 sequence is CASSVGGRGYEQYF. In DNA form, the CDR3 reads TGTGCCAGCAGTGTTGGCGGGAGGGGGTACGAGCAGTACTTC.

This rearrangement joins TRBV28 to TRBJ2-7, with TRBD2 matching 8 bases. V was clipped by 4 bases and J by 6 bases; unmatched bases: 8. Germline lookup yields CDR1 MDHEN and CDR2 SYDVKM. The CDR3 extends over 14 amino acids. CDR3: CASSSTGGAVEQYF. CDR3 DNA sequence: TGTGCCAGCAGTTCCACCGGGGGGGCTGTCGAGCAGTACTTC.

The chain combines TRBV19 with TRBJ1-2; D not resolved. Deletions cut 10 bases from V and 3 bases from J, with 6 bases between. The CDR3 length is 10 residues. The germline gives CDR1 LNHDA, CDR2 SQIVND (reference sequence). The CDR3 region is CATQYYGYTF. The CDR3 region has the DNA TGTGCCACCCAATACTATGGCTACACCTTC.

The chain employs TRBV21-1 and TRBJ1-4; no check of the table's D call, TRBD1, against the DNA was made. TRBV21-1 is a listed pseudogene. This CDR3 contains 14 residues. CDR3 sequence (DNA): TGTGCCAGCAGCAAGGGACAGTCGAATGAAAAACTGTTTTTT. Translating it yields CASSKGQSNEKLFF.

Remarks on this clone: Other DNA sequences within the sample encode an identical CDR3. CDR3 loop: CASSLGTSGSYEQYF. CDR3 coding DNA: TGTGCCAGCAGCTTAGGGACTAGCGGCTCCTACGAGCAGTACTTC. This chain joins TRBV7-2 and TRBJ2-7, with TRBD2 identical over 10 bases. The CDR3 runs to 15 residues. Germline V gives CDR1 SGHTA, CDR2 FQGNSA. Losses at the gene ends were 1 base for V and 0 bases for J; bases not matched to a gene: 0.

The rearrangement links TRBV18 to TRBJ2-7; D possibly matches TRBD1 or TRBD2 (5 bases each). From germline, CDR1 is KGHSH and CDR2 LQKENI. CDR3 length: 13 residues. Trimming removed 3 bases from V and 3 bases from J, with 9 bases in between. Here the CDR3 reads CASSPQGDYEQYF. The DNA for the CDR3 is TGTGCCAGCTCACCTCAGGGAGACTACGAGCAGTACTTC.

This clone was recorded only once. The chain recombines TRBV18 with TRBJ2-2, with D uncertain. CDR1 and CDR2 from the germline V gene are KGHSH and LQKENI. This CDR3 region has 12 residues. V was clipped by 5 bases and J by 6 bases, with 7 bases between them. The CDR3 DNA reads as TGTGCCAGCTCAAACTTATCCGGGGAGCTGTTTTTT. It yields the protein CASSNLSGELFF.

CDR3 nucleotide sequence: TGTGCCAGCACCCCCCAGCTAACTAATGAAAAACTGTTTTTT. It specifies CASTPQLTNEKLFF. The rearrangement links TRBV2 to TRBJ1-4; D gene unclear. The CDR3 is made up of 14 amino acids. Trimming took off 7 bases at V and 1 base at J, with 10 bases between the two ends. Germline loops: CDR1 SNHLY, CDR2 FYNNEI.